The next 18 T cell receptor beta chains were all read from a single sample in a study of T cells in localized non-small cell lung cancer. Libraries were prepared by immunoSEQ multiplex PCR; TCRdb keeps only in-frame clonotypes and omits some of them. The sample holds tens of thousands of clones; around nine tenths are singletons and the top ten take less than 5%. Specimen: peripheral blood, collected before any cancer treatment. The receptors stem from a woman aged 35 to 70 with stage I lung adenocarcinoma.

The chain combines TRBV18 with TRBJ1-3; TRBD1 agrees at 11 bases. Per germline, CDR1 KGHSH and CDR2 LQKENI. The CDR3 extends over 16 amino acids. V was clipped by 6 bases and J by 1 base; unmatched bases: 5. CDR3 DNA sequence: TGTGCCAGCTCCCCCGGGACAGGGGGATCTGGAAACACCATATATTTT. This gives the protein CASSPGTGGSGNTIYF.

The chain employs TRBV7-9 and TRBJ2-3; D is possibly TRBD2 (5 bases). Germline lookup yields CDR1 SEHNR and CDR2 FQNEAQ (reference sequence). The V gene lost 2 bases and the J gene lost 3 bases, with 12 bases spanning the gap. The length of the CDR3 is 15 residues. CDR3 DNA: TGTGCCAGCAGCTTATGGGGAGAGTTGACAGATACGCAGTATTTT. It encodes CASSLWGELTDTQYF.

This sequence joins TRBV12-5 and TRBJ2-7; D not certain. Per germline, CDR1 LGHNT and CDR2 FRNRAP. V dropped 5 bases and J dropped 6 bases, with 11 bases sitting between them. The length of the CDR3 is 12 residues. The CDR3 DNA sequence: TGTGCTAGTGGTCCCGGGCCTGGCGAGCAGTACTTC. This translates into CASGPGPGEQYF.

This clone has only a few counts. The chain has TRBV6-5 and TRBJ1-6; TRBD1 aligns across 7 bases. The germline CDR1 and CDR2 sequences are MNHEY and SVGAGI. This CDR3 comprises 15 residues. The V segment lost 4 bases and the J segment 9 bases; nucleotides outside the gene matches: 9. The CDR3 protein is CASSFEDRRGSPLHF. The CDR3, as DNA: TGTGCCAGCAGTTTTGAGGACAGGCGGGGTTCACCCCTCCACTTT.

The chain couples TRBV29-1 to TRBJ2-1, with D uncertain. This CDR3 is built from 12 residues. In germline, CDR1 is SQVTM, CDR2 ANQGSEA. Trimming cost V 3 bases and J 9 bases, with 12 bases left between them. The CDR3 loop is CSVDMVRSEQFF. The CDR3 DNA reads TGCAGCGTTGATATGGTGCGGTCTGAGCAGTTCTTC.

The chain employs TRBV9 and TRBJ2-1; 8 bases are shared with TRBD2. CDR3 length equals 19 residues. Germline V gene data show CDR1 as SGDLS and CDR2 as YYNGEE. V lost 4 bases and J lost 2; bases outside the gene matches: 17. CDR3 residues: CASSLSKLLAGTAYNEQFF. The CDR3 coding sequence is TGTGCCAGCAGCCTCTCCAAGTTGTTAGCGGGGACCGCCTACAATGAGCAGTTCTTC.

J is TRBJ1-2 and V is TRBV10-3; D call uncertain. The CDR3 has 14 residues. Germline V gene data show CDR1 as ENHRY and CDR2 as SYGVKD. Trimming took off 7 bases at V and 7 bases at J, with 19 bases between the two ends. The CDR3 DNA reads as TGTGCCATCACCGAGGACGCGGGGTATGGTGGCTACACCTTC. Amino acids: CAITEDAGYGGYTF.

CDR3 protein: CASSYSKGGKLFF. The CDR3 coding sequence is TGTGCCAGCAGTTACTCGAAGGGGGGAAAACTGTTTTTT. The chain combines TRBV6-5 with TRBJ1-4, with a possible D match to TRBD1 (6 bases). This CDR3 has 13 amino acids. Germline CDR1 reads MNHEY; CDR2 reads SVGAGI. V dropped 0 bases and J dropped 10 bases, with 9 bases sitting between them.

This chain joins TRBV27 and TRBJ1-6, with TRBD1 identical over 9 bases. Germline CDR1 and CDR2: MNHEY and SMNVEV (reference sequence). The ends lost 8 bases at V and 9 bases at J; junction bases unmatched: 11. The CDR3 covers 15 residues. CDR3 coding DNA: TGTGCCAGCGGGACAGGGCTATTTCGTAGTTCACCCCTCCACTTT. Amino acids: CASGTGLFRSSPLHF.

V gene TRBV7-9 combines with J gene TRBJ2-1; D is unclear. The germline CDR1 and CDR2 sequences are SEHNR and FQNEAQ (reference sequence). The CDR3 has 11 amino acids. Trimming stripped 1 base from V and 8 bases from J, with 3 bases between. The CDR3 spells CASSLGDEQFF. CDR3 DNA sequence: TGTGCCAGCAGCTTAGGGGATGAGCAGTTCTTC. The full variable domain, its missing parts supplied by reference TRBV7-9 and TRBJ2-1, is DTGVSQNPRHKITKRGQNVTFRCDPISEHNRLYWYRQTLGQGPEFLTYFQNEAQLEKSRLLSDRFSAERPKGSFSTLEIQRTEQGDSAMYLCASSLGDEQFFGPGTRLTVL.

V usage is TRBV18 and J usage is TRBJ2-7; D unclear. Trimming removed 0 bases at V and 3 bases at J, with 6 bases between. This CDR3 comprises 13 residues. The germline V gene encodes CDR1 KGHSH and CDR2 LQKENI. The CDR3 nucleotides are TGTGCCAGCTCACCACCTTCCGGCTACGAGCAGTACTTC. Its translation: CASSPPSGYEQYF.

This chain links TRBV4-1 with TRBJ2-3; D gene uncertain. Trimming removed 2 bases at V and 4 bases at J, with 7 bases between. The CDR3 loop spans 13 amino acids. Germline CDR1 MGHRA, CDR2 YSYEKL. CDR3 nucleotides: TGCGCCAGCAGCCAACTACGGCCAGATACGCAGTATTTT. It codes for CASSQLRPDTQYF.

The gene calls are TRBV4-1 and TRBJ2-6; D gene unclear. The CDR3 spans 15 residues. CDR1 and CDR2 (germline): MGHRA, YSYEKL. V was pared by 4 bases and J by 0 bases, with 7 bases between. CDR3 sequence: CASSPDFSGANVLTF. DNA for the CDR3: TGCGCCAGCAGCCCAGATTTCTCTGGGGCCAACGTCCTGACTTTC.

This clone was recorded only once. The rearrangement links TRBV9 to TRBJ2-7; D may be TRBD1 or TRBD2 (5 bases each). V lost 0 bases and J lost 2, with 12 bases in between. The CDR3 is 15 residues long. Germline assignment: CDR1 SGDLS and CDR2 YYNGEE. The CDR3 DNA is TGTGCCAGCAGCGTAGATTGGGACGGCACCTACGAGCAGTACTTC. Its translation is CASSVDWDGTYEQYF.

This chain connects TRBV4-3 to TRBJ1-1; weak D call: TRBD1 (5 bases). CDR1 is LGHNA, CDR2 YSLEER, per germline. Trimming pared 1 base from V and 6 bases from J, leaving 15 bases between. The CDR3 is made up of 15 amino acids. CDR3 sequence reads: CASSQVTGGRAEAFF. DNA of the CDR3: TGCGCCAGCAGCCAAGTTACCGGGGGACGGGCTGAAGCTTTCTTT.

The rearrangement joins TRBV29-1 to TRBJ2-1; 8 bases fit TRBD1. V shed 2 bases, J shed 9 bases, and the junction held 3 bases outside the gene matches. The length of the CDR3 is 12 residues. CDR1 is SQVTM, CDR2 ANQGSEA, per germline. DNA for the CDR3: TGCAGCGTTGAACAGGGGGCGGGTGAGCAGTTCTTC. This codes for CSVEQGAGEQFF.

The V and J genes are TRBV9 and TRBJ2-3; D might be TRBD2 (5 bases). This CDR3 region has 17 residues. Germline CDR1 SGDLS, CDR2 YYNGEE. Trimming cost V 2 bases and J 3 bases, with 19 bases left between them. The CDR3 is CASSVDQRPSGTDTQYF. The CDR3 DNA follows: TGTGCCAGCAGCGTCGATCAGCGGCCTTCGGGGACAGATACGCAGTATTTT.

The chain employs TRBV15 and TRBJ1-2; possibly TRBD1 for D (5 bases). The CDR3 consists of 13 residues. CDR1 and CDR2 (germline): LNHNV, YYDKDF (reference sequence). V dropped 2 bases and J dropped 5 bases, with 9 bases sitting between them. The CDR3 region has the DNA TGTGCCACCAGCAGACCGACAGAGTATGGCTACACCTTC. Its translation is CATSRPTEYGYTF.